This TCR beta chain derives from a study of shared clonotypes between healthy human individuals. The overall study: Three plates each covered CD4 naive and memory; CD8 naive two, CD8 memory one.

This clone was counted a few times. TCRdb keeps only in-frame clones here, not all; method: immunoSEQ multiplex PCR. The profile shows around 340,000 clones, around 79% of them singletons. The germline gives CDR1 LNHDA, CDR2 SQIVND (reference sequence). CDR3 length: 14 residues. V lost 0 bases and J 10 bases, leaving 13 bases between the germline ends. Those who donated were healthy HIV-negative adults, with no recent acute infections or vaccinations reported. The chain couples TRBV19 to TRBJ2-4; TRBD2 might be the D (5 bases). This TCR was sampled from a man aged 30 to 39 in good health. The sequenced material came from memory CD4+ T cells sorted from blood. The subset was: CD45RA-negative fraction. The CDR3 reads CASSIDPQGLIQYF. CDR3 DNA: TGTGCCAGTAGTATAGACCCCCAAGGACTTATTCAGTACTTC.